This TCR beta chain was identified in a study of radiation and T cells in renal cell carcinoma (dated by TCRdb to about 2020). A note on the overall study: In total, about 50 samples, comprising around 25 tumors and 27 peripheral blood samples, were subjected to TCR beta sequencing. A total of about 3.8 million unique CDR3 nucleotide sequences, encoding 2.7 million or so unique CDR3 amino acid sequences, were found across all 55 or so samples. The last blood draw occurred 4 weeks after radiation, at the same time as nephrectomy.

Read against the paper, the sample's time point label means: blood 4 weeks post-SBRT, at nephrectomy. What the treatment or condition label conveys for this sample: 15 Gy SBRT to primary tumor, nephrectomy 4 weeks later. Samples were obtained from a clinical trial, in which 15 Gy stereotactic body radiation therapy was delivered to primary renal cell carcinomas and nephrectomy was performed 4 weeks later. To follow tumor-enriched clonotypes, serial peripheral blood was collected from radiation-treated patients at baseline and at 2 weeks and 4 weeks after SBRT. Every patient had renal cell carcinoma of clear cell pathology. Genomic DNA for TCR sequencing was prepared using the QIAamp DNA Blood Mini Kit (Qiagen). The analyses included only samples that passed all quality control checks. The immunoSEQ kit was used, according to the manufacturer's recommendations, to generate TCR beta libraries from genomic DNA. Library preparation used a first multiplex PCR with proprietary primers, then a second PCR adding unique barcodes, with bead cleanups after each round. A positive control reaction and a negative control reaction, both provided in the kit, were run with every batch of samples. The final libraries were assessed on an Agilent 4200 TapeStation D1000 ScreenTape, pooled by volume, and quantified by qPCR. An Illumina NextSeq500 fitted with a MidOutput 150-cycle cartridge performed the sequencing, running 156 Read1 cycles and 15 Index1 cycles with the kit's custom primers. The pooled library was loaded at 0.9 to 1 pM with an approximately 22% PhiX control spike-in. Per the source publication's procedure: Vendor-processed data were analyzed in R, with a clonotype defined as all T cells sharing the same CDR3 nucleotide sequence. For clone abundance analyses, frequencies were normalized to the 10,000 most abundant clones in each sample. Before analysis, public T cell clones were removed, and these numbered fewer than five per sample on average. A difference in abundance of at least 32-fold between compartments was used to define tumor-enriched and baseline blood-enriched clonotypes. A beta-binomial differential abundance model was used to identify clonotypes that were expanded or contracted between blood time points. Tumor-blood repertoire similarity was measured with the Baroni-Urbani and Buser coefficient, and groups were compared using two-tailed Wilcoxon tests in R. TCRdb retrieved this table from immuneACCESS and kept in-frame rearrangements only. Not all clones are present; in checked studies, unresolved V genes account for under half, and no reason is known for the remainder. That table supplies the V and J calls and clone size; D and trimming were determined from the DNA. The sample yields 150,000 to 200,000 clones; approximately 90% were counted once. The ten most abundant clones make up approximately 10% of the sample.

Broad study findings and their caveats: The single-armed trial design could not address effects of radiation dose or scheduling on the TCR repertoire. Dynamics of the blood repertoire were not tracked past 4 weeks after treatment. No pretreatment tumor biopsies were available, so the baseline intratumoral presence of clonotypes could not be determined. In blood, the top tumor clonotypes increased between baseline and 2 weeks post-radiation and then shrank by 4 weeks, which suggests that tumor-resident clones expanded only transiently.

The CDR1 and CDR2 encoded by the germline V gene (reference sequence) are LNHDA and SQIVND. V lost 5 bases and J lost 4 bases, and the count of bases not matched to a germline gene is 10. From its cysteine to its phenylalanine, the CDR3 spans 15 amino acids. Only the CDR3 region is kept as DNA, spanning 45 bases read in frame from base 1. Of note for this clone: Its antigen remains unidentified. Base qualities were left out, and no much larger clone turns up one base away.

The chain links TRBV19 with TRBJ1-2, and 7 junction bases match TRBD1. The sequence was obtained from a woman between 45 and 65 years old with renal cell carcinoma. The sequences come from blood, collected from a patient whose treatment included radiotherapy and nephrectomy. The CDR3 has the sequence CASSASTGSTYGYTF. The nucleotides are TGTGCCAGTAGTGCTTCGACAGGGAGTACCTATGGCTACACCTTC.